This TCR beta chain was found in a study of blood T cells in healthy people across ages (dated by TCRdb to about 2015). Background on the whole study: In model experiments, roughly one uniquely barcoded TCR beta cDNA molecule per two T cells was captured by template switching. Donors were grouped into four age groups: young (average roughly 15 years), middle-aged (less than 40), aged (62) and long-lived (approximately 82). The study measured age-related changes in TCR beta repertoire diversity using deep sequencing normalized with unique cDNA molecular identifiers. Donors of different ages were randomly distributed across sequencing lanes to avoid experimental bias. Using the same blood draw, the study looked at two additional independent replicas of 1 million unique cDNA reads for two donors, one aged 18 to 29 and the other aged 80 or older. The research as a whole found: Conclusive comparison of naive and antigen-experienced compartments was prevented by the profiling of bulk unsorted PBMCs. Estimates of total diversity based on one million sequenced T cells were regarded as lower bounds and as underestimates. As age increased, observed TCR beta diversity per million T cells dropped in a roughly linear way, and a significant reduction was already evident by age around 41. The percentage of naive T cells measured by flow cytometry correlated strongly with observed TCR beta diversity. Because donor CMV infection status was unknown, age-related changes in expanded clonotypes were potentially confounded. The long-lived group showed more naive CD4+ T cells, fewer expanded clones and increased TCR diversity than the aged group, suggesting age selection.

To note about this clonotype: Its antigen target is currently unknown. Base-call qualities are not available, and no considerably larger clone is one nucleotide away.

Libraries were made using 5' RACE. Sequencer: Illumina HiSeq 2500. A second PCR of about 7 to 12 cycles was performed with a sample-barcoded 5' primer and a J-beta primer mix. A template-switch 5' adaptor carrying 12 random nucleotides introduced a unique molecular identifier onto each TCR beta cDNA molecule. At least 2.5 million CDR3-containing paired-end reads were obtained from each sample. The Mint cDNA synthesis kit, primed by a TRBC-specific oligonucleotide, was used to synthesize first-strand cDNA from all RNA. All cDNA was treated with uracil-DNA glycosylase and then went through a first 18-cycle PCR with the universal primers M1SS and BC2_uni_R. Per the original workflow: Normalization of each sample was performed by random selection of 1 million high-quality reads, each carrying a distinct molecular identifier. Reads sharing molecular identifiers were discarded rather than binned into consensus sequences. MiTCR, run with a Q25 quality threshold and the strictest error-elimination algorithm, handled CDR3 identification, clonotype clustering and error correction. A nonparametric unseen species model with Euler transformation was used to estimate lower-bound total TCR beta diversity. Clones were called with MiXCR by TCRdb after fastp trimmed the public reads at Q25, and only in-frame beta chains were retained. Under each unique CDR3 protein, matching rows form one entry showing the most common genes and DNA. The V and J calls shown here were made by TCRdb, not taken from the authors' results. For this sample the table gives 750,000 to 950,000 distinct CDR3 sequences, of which 50% to 65% were detected only once. The ten largest clones capture under 50% of the sample.

Donors were 39 systemically healthy Caucasian individuals from Russia aged roughly 6 to 100 years. Each donor gave roughly 11 milliliters of peripheral blood, drawn into EDTA-treated Vacutainer tubes. Ficoll-Paque density-gradient centrifugation was used to isolate PBMCs, with at least 6.5 million per sample. Total RNA was extracted from PBMCs with Trizol reagent, with at least 5 micrograms obtained per sample. The percentages of naive CD45RAhigh/CD27high T cells were determined by flow cytometry on a PBMC aliquot from every donor. From V the trimming removes 4 bases and from J it removes 3 bases, while the gene matches leave 5 bases of the junction unaccounted for. From its cysteine to its phenylalanine, the CDR3 spans 13 amino acids. Only the CDR3 region is kept as DNA, spanning 39 bases read in frame from base 1. As encoded in the germline V gene (reference sequence), CDR1 is DFQATT while CDR2 is SNEGSKA.

The clonotype originates from a man older than 75 in good health. Sequencing was done on a sample of blood. The V gene is TRBV20-1 and the J gene is TRBJ1-2, with 7 junctional bases fitting TRBD1. The encoded CDR3 is CSANRGRDYGYTF. The DNA sequence is as follows: TGCAGTGCTAACAGGGGAAGGGACTATGGCTACACCTTC.